This note documents a single T cell receptor (beta chain) sequence. This specimen comes from a study of blood T cell repertoires in COVID-19. Germline CDR1 KGHDR, CDR2 SFDVKD. Trimming took off 7 bases at V and 7 bases at J, with 13 bases between the two ends. The CDR3 contains 13 residues. The table came from immunoSEQ multiplex PCR; TCRdb's copy has only in-frame clones and leaves some out. Of 180,000 or so clones in the sample, 65% to 85% are singletons; the top ten hold about 7%. The Seattle patients joined while their infection was active and were tracked longitudinally afterward. The sequence came from a woman aged 40 to 50 with COVID-19, enrolled during active disease. Sequenced: peripheral blood. The rearrangement uses TRBV24-1 and TRBJ1-5; possibly TRBD1 for D (5 bases). The CDR3 here is CATRGEGKQPQHF. The CDR3 region has the DNA TGTGCCACCAGGGGGGAGGGGAAACAGCCCCAGCATTTT.